These 9 T cell receptor beta chains were all obtained from the same sample, sequenced in a study of sequential checkpoint blockade in melanoma. Treatment described: randomized to nivolumab then ipilimumab (arm A) or the reverse (arm B). Libraries were prepared by immunoSEQ multiplex PCR; TCRdb keeps only in-frame clonotypes and omits some of them. This table holds around 25,000 clones, around 80% found once. This sample comprised CD8+ T cells sorted from blood (inferred from file names), obtained from a patient given nivolumab and ipilimumab in sequence. The receptors were gathered from a human donor with melanoma.

The chain combines TRBV7-2 with TRBJ2-7; a weak D match, TRBD1 (6 bases). This CDR3 contains 13 residues. V was cut by 1 base and J by 6 bases, with 10 bases left in between. In germline, CDR1 is SGHTA, CDR2 FQGNSA. CDR3 amino acids: CASSLGVRGEQYF. Here the CDR3 DNA reads TGTGCCAGCAGCTTAGGCGTCAGGGGCGAGCAGTACTTC.

J is TRBJ2-1 and V is TRBV18; perhaps TRBD1 as D (5 bases). The CDR3 is 15 amino acids. The ends were cut back, 6 bases at V and 1 base at J, with 13 bases in the middle. Germline V CDR1 and CDR2: KGHSH, LQKENI. CDR3 in amino acids: CASSPRQKSYNEQFF. CDR3 DNA: TGTGCCAGCTCTCCCCGACAGAAATCCTACAATGAGCAGTTCTTC.

The chain recombines TRBV28 with TRBJ2-3; D possibly corresponds to TRBD2 (6 bases). With 3 bases removed from V and 11 bases from J, the gap between germline ends came to 12 bases. The CDR3 extends over 12 amino acids. Germline V gene lookup returns CDR1 MDHEN and CDR2 SYDVKM. The CDR3 region is CASSFGRREQYF. CDR3 in DNA: TGTGCCAGCAGTTTCGGGCGGAGGGAGCAGTATTTT.

This clone was found a few times. This sequence joins TRBV7-9 and TRBJ2-7; unclear D gene. The V end lost 1 base, the J end lost 7 bases, and 11 bases lay between the germline ends. This CDR3 region has 13 residues. Germline V lookup: CDR1 SEHNR, CDR2 FQNEAQ (reference sequence). Here the CDR3 DNA reads TGTGCCAGCAGCTTAGAGGCCGCGCGGGAGCAGTACTTC. Translated, it gives CASSLEAAREQYF.

The chain employs TRBV5-1 and TRBJ2-7; tentative D call: TRBD2 (6 bases). The germline V gene encodes CDR1 SGHRS and CDR2 YFSETQ. V lost 0 bases, J lost 5 bases, and 18 bases lay in between. The CDR3 extends over 16 amino acids. CDR3 loop: CASSLADSRRANEQYF. Here the CDR3 DNA reads TGCGCCAGCAGCTTGGCCGATAGTCGGAGGGCAAACGAGCAGTACTTC.

This clone was seen a handful of times. CDR3 DNA: TGTGCCAGCAGCTTACCAGGGGACGAGCAGTACTTC. This gives the protein CASSLPGDEQYF. The chain carries TRBV11-2 and TRBJ2-7; a possible D gene is TRBD1 (6 bases). Trimming pared 2 bases from V and 5 bases from J, leaving 7 bases between. Germline V gives CDR1 SGHAT, CDR2 FQNNGV. This CDR3 is built from 12 residues.

The V and J genes are TRBV11-2 and TRBJ1-4; D is unresolved. From germline, CDR1 is SGHAT and CDR2 FQNNGV. Trimming removed 1 base at V and 8 bases at J, with 11 bases between. CDR3 length equals 14 residues. CDR3 DNA sequence: TGTGCCAGCAGCTTAGCAGGCAGTACGGAAAAACTGTTTTTT. This translates into CASSLAGSTEKLFF.

J is TRBJ2-7 and V is TRBV6-5; D not certain. The germline V gene encodes CDR1 MNHEY and CDR2 SVGAGI. The CDR3 runs to 14 residues. V was clipped by 5 bases and J by 0 bases, with 11 bases between them. CDR3 sequence (DNA): TGTGCCAGCAGTCGGCGGTCAAGCTCCTACGAGCAGTACTTC. Translated, it gives CASSRRSSSYEQYF.

The rearrangement joins TRBV6-5 to TRBJ2-5; the D is unclear. CDR3 length: 14 residues. V shed 6 bases and J shed 5 bases, with 16 bases lying between them. Germline V CDR1 and CDR2: MNHEY, SVGAGI. In DNA form, the CDR3 reads TGTGCCAGCAGCCCTTCAACTACGAGGGAGACCCAGTACTTC. Amino acids: CASSPSTTRETQYF.